This T cell receptor (beta chain) was recorded in a study of blood T cell repertoires in COVID-19. Study details: Sites in the United States, Italy and Spain provided acute and convalescent COVID-19 samples.

The CDR3 length is 14 residues. Germline V CDR1 and CDR2: SGHVS, FQNEAQ. V dropped 0 bases and J dropped 0 bases, with 5 bases sitting between them. Measured with immunoSEQ multiplex PCR; TCRdb has only the in-frame clones, and not every one. This sample yields under 300,000 clones, of which about nine tenths are seen a single time; approximately 2% belongs to the top ten. This chain joins TRBV7-8 and TRBJ1-1; no firm D call. This receptor was identified in a man aged 50 or older with acute or convalescent COVID-19. What was sequenced was peripheral blood. The CDR3: CASSLARVNTEAFF. The DNA of the CDR3 is TGTGCCAGCAGCTTAGCGCGGGTGAACACTGAAGCTTTCTTT.